Presented here are 9 T cell receptor beta chains from one specimen sequenced in a study of blood T cell repertoires in COVID-19. Clones were read by immunoSEQ multiplex PCR, and TCRdb kept only the in-frame ones, dropping some. The sample has 70,000 or so clones, about 92% seen once; the top ten hold 1.3% to 1.5%. Sequencing input: peripheral blood. These receptors were taken from a man between 45 and 60 years old with acute or convalescent COVID-19.

V gene TRBV4-2 combines with J gene TRBJ2-7; no clear D. V was pared by 1 base and J by 1 base, with 5 bases between. This CDR3 has 13 residues. Germline CDR1 is LGHNA and CDR2 is YNFKEQ. Here the CDR3 DNA reads TGTGCCAGCAGCCAAGTCGGTTCCTACGAGCAGTACGTC. Protein product: CASSQVGSYEQYV.

The chain combines TRBV3-1 (or the pseudogene TRBV3-2) with TRBJ2-2, with D maybe TRBD1 (5 bases). Germline assignment: CDR1 LGHDT and CDR2 YNNKEL (reference sequence). The CDR3 runs to 17 residues. The germline V and J ends were trimmed by 1 base and 1 base, with 13 bases remaining between them. CDR3 nucleotide sequence: TGTGCCAGCAGCCAAGGCTCGGACACTTGGAACACCGGGGAGCTGTTTTTT. It specifies CASSQGSDTWNTGELFF.

This chain links TRBV15 with TRBJ2-2; no firm D call. This CDR3 comprises 14 residues. V was clipped by 0 bases and J by 3 bases, with 5 bases between them. Germline CDR1 LNHNV, CDR2 YYDKDF (reference sequence). The CDR3 sequence: CATSRDSYTGELFF. The DNA of the CDR3 is TGTGCCACCAGCAGAGATTCGTACACCGGGGAGCTGTTTTTT.

The chain combines TRBV9 with TRBJ1-2, with a weak D call TRBD1 (6 bases). This CDR3 has 15 residues. V dropped 0 bases and J dropped 4 bases, with 13 bases sitting between them. Germline V lookup: CDR1 SGDLS, CDR2 YYNGEE. The chain's CDR3 is CASSVGNRESYGYTF. CDR3 bases: TGTGCCAGCAGCGTAGGTAACAGGGAAAGCTATGGCTACACCTTC.

The chain recombines TRBV28 with TRBJ1-2; D possibly corresponds to TRBD1 (6 bases). Germline V gene lookup returns CDR1 MDHEN and CDR2 SYDVKM. The CDR3 covers 14 residues. Trimming removed 3 bases at V and 7 bases at J, with 15 bases between. CDR3 region: CASSFQGRDSGYTF. The CDR3 DNA is TGTGCCAGCAGTTTCCAGGGGCGAGACTCTGGCTACACCTTC.

CDR3 in DNA: TGCGCCAGCAGCTTGGGAGACCGGGCCAAGGGGAATTCACCCCTCCACTTT. This encodes CASSLGDRAKGNSPLHF. The chain has TRBV5-1 and TRBJ1-6; perhaps TRBD1 as D (5 bases). CDR1 and CDR2 from the germline V gene are SGHRS and YFSETQ. The V and J ends lost 0 bases and 7 bases respectively, with 17 bases between them. There are 17 residues in the CDR3.

The rearrangement joins TRBV9 to TRBJ2-5; a possible D gene is TRBD2 (6 bases). In germline, CDR1 is SGDLS, CDR2 YYNGEE. This CDR3 region has 13 residues. Trimming shortened V by 4 bases and J by 3 bases, and 10 bases separated the two germline ends. The chain's CDR3 is CASSRDLKETQYF. For the CDR3, the DNA is TGTGCCAGCAGCAGGGACTTAAAAGAGACCCAGTACTTC.

The V and J genes are TRBV7-9 and TRBJ2-7; TRBD1 agrees at 10 bases. Germline-derived CDR1 and CDR2 are SEHNR and FQNEAQ (reference sequence). The V and J ends lost 2 bases and 0 bases, in that order; junction bases with no gene match: 4. The CDR3 length is 16 residues. Here the CDR3 reads CASSLRDRGSSYEQYF. CDR3 bases: TGTGCCAGCAGCTTAAGGGACAGGGGCAGCTCCTACGAGCAGTACTTC.

J is TRBJ2-1 and V is TRBV24-1, with 11 nucleotides matching TRBD2. The germline V gene encodes CDR1 KGHDR and CDR2 SFDVKD. V was clipped by 2 bases and J by 8 bases; unmatched bases: 7. This CDR3 comprises 16 residues. CDR3 sequence reads: CATSDSLAGVVDEQFF. DNA of the CDR3: TGTGCCACCAGTGATTCACTAGCGGGAGTGGTTGATGAGCAGTTCTTC.